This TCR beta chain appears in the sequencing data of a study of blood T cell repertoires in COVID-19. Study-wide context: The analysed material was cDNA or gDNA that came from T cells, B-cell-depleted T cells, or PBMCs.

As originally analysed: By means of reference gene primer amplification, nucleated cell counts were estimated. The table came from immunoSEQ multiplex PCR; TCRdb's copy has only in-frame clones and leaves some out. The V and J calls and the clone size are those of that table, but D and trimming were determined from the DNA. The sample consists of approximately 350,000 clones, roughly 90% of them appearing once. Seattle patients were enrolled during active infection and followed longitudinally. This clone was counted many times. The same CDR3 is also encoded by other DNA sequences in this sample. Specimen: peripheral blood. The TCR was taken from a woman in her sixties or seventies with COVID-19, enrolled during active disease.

The CDR3 nucleotides are TGTGCCATCAGTGAGTCTGGGGGGGCGAACACCGGGGAGCTGTTTTTT. It translates to CAISESGGANTGELFF. This chain joins TRBV10-3 and TRBJ2-2, with 7 bases matching TRBD2. The CDR3 sequence is 16 residues long. V was clipped by 0 bases and J by 0 bases; unmatched bases: 1. From germline, CDR1 is ENHRY and CDR2 SYGVKD.